This T cell receptor beta chain was observed in a study of blood T cell repertoires in COVID-19. Looking at the study overall: COVID-19 samples, acute and convalescent, were from the United States, Italy and Spain. T cells, B-cell-depleted T cells, or PBMCs provided the cDNA or gDNA that served as material.

The V gene lost 8 bases and the J gene lost 0 bases, with 17 bases spanning the gap. This CDR3 has 16 residues. The germline V gene encodes CDR1 LGHDT and CDR2 YNNKEL (reference sequence). As processed by the authors: Estimation of nucleated cell counts was performed using reference gene primer amplification. The repertoire was sequenced with immunoSEQ multiplex PCR; TCRdb's copy has only in-frame clones and lacks some. That table supplies the V and J calls and clone size; D and trimming were determined from the DNA. The sample records some 120,000 clones, approximately 80% being singletons. Sequencing used peripheral blood. This sequence joins TRBV3-1 (or the pseudogene TRBV3-2) and TRBJ1-3; possible D gene TRBD1, 5 bases. The sequence derives from a woman aged 60-75 years with acute or convalescent COVID-19. The CDR3 sequence is CASQSSTAYSGNTIYF. The CDR3 DNA follows: TGTGCCAGCCAATCTTCGACAGCCTACTCTGGAAACACCATATATTTT.